Following are 23 T cell receptor beta chains from one sample sequenced in a study of shared clonotypes between healthy human individuals. Data came from immunoSEQ multiplex PCR; TCRdb stores just in-frame clones and leaves some out. The table lists a few hundred thousand clones, approximately 65% of them singletons. Sequences were obtained from memory CD4+ T cells sorted from blood. Subset given: CD45RA-negative fraction. These receptors originate from a man younger than 45 in good health.

The chain has TRBV27 and TRBJ2-1, with 10 bases that match TRBD2. With 3 bases clipped from V and 6 bases from J, the junction kept 8 bases outside the gene matches. There are 16 residues in the CDR3. Germline assignment: CDR1 MNHEY and CDR2 SMNVEV (reference sequence). The CDR3 spells CASSLEGVAGGNEQFF. The CDR3 nucleotides are TGTGCCAGCAGTTTGGAGGGGGTAGCGGGAGGCAATGAGCAGTTCTTC.

Remarks on this clone: The identical CDR3 is also encoded by other nucleotide sequences in the sample. This chain joins TRBV2 and TRBJ2-7; D gene uncertain. V gave up 3 bases and J gave up 3 bases, with 6 bases separating them. CDR1 and CDR2 from the germline V gene are SNHLY and FYNNEI. This CDR3 region has 12 residues. CDR3 protein: CASSDGGYEQYF. The CDR3 coding sequence is TGTGCCAGCAGTGACGGCGGCTACGAGCAGTACTTC.

With respect to this clone: Compared with germline, one end of the junction differs, possibly owing to a read error. J is TRBJ2-1 and V is TRBV7-7; no firm D call. The CDR3 is 14 residues long. The germline gives CDR1 SSHAT, CDR2 FNYEAQ (reference sequence). The CDR3 coding sequence is TGTGCTAGCAGCTTAGAGCTAGGCAGCAATGAGCAGTTCTTC. Encoded protein: CASSLELGSNEQFF.

This chain connects TRBV6-1 to TRBJ2-5, with D unresolved. The V end lost 6 bases, the J end lost 5 bases, and 7 bases lay between the germline ends. The CDR3 sequence is 11 residues long. Looked up from germline, CDR1 is MNHNS and CDR2 is SASEGT. The CDR3 spells CASRWTETQYF. CDR3 DNA sequence: TGTGCCAGCAGATGGACCGAGACCCAGTACTTC.

V usage is TRBV7-9 and J usage is TRBJ2-7; 8 nucleotides agree with TRBD1. From germline, CDR1 is SEHNR and CDR2 FQNEAQ (reference sequence). The V gene end was trimmed by 5 bases and the J gene end by 5 bases; junction bases not matched to a gene: 8. This CDR3 has 14 amino acids. CDR3 nucleotide sequence: TGTGCCAGCAGCCCACGGACAGGGCGGAACGAGCAGTACTTC. This gives the protein CASSPRTGRNEQYF.

The chain links TRBV7-2 to TRBJ1-5, with a weak D call TRBD1 (5 bases). Germline CDR1 SGHTA, CDR2 FQGNSA. V was trimmed by 8 bases and J by 9 bases, leaving 14 bases between them. There are 12 residues in the CDR3. CDR3 DNA sequence: TGTGCCAGCGGGACTCTAGGCCGGCCCCAGCATTTT. This sequence encodes CASGTLGRPQHF.

This clone was seen many times. This chain joins TRBV6-1 and TRBJ2-7, with 8 bases fitting TRBD1. J was trimmed by 3 bases and V by 6 bases; bases with no gene match: 7. Germline lookup yields CDR1 MNHNS and CDR2 SASEGT. There are 14 residues in the CDR3. CDR3 in DNA: TGTGCCAGCAGGGACGGACAGGGAGGCTACGAGCAGTACTTC. Its translation: CASRDGQGGYEQYF.

This chain links TRBV28 with TRBJ1-2; the D gene is possibly TRBD1 (5 bases). Germline CDR1 is MDHEN and CDR2 is SYDVKM. The V gene lost 7 bases and the J gene lost 4 bases, with 13 bases spanning the gap. The CDR3 sequence is 13 residues long. CDR3 nucleotides: TGTGCCAGCATCGGCAGGGCCTTCTATGGCTACACCTTC. Its translation: CASIGRAFYGYTF.

This clone was observed a handful of times. In DNA, the CDR3 is TGCGCCAGCAGCCAAGACGGCCTCTATGGCTACACCTTC. Translating gives CASSQDGLYGYTF. This chain uses TRBV4-3 with TRBJ1-2; D call uncertain. The germline V gene encodes CDR1 LGHNA and CDR2 YSLEER. Trimming took off 0 bases at V and 4 bases at J, with 6 bases between the two ends. This CDR3 is built from 13 residues.

There are a few counts of this clone. The chain couples TRBV19 to TRBJ2-3; 10 bases fit TRBD2. The germline gives CDR1 LNHDA, CDR2 SQIVND (reference sequence). The CDR3 consists of 17 residues. V trimming: 5 bases; J trimming: 1 base; junction bases outside the gene matches: 9. CDR3 nucleotide sequence: TGTGCCAGTAGTCTCCTCTTAGGGACTAGCGGCACAGATACGCAGTATTTT. It codes for CASSLLLGTSGTDTQYF. Full variable domain (missing parts from reference TRBV19 and TRBJ2-3): DGGITQSPKYLFRKEGQNVTLSCEQNLNHDAMYWYRQDPGQGLRLIYYSQIVNDFQKGDIAEGYSVSREKKESFPLTVTSAQKNPTAFYLCASSLLLGTSGTDTQYFGPGTRLTVL.

The rearrangement joins TRBV28 to TRBJ2-5; 8 nucleotides align to TRBD2. The V gene end was trimmed by 5 bases and the J gene end by 2 bases; junction bases not matched to a gene: 7. CDR3 length equals 15 residues. The germline V gene encodes CDR1 MDHEN and CDR2 SYDVKM. The CDR3 protein is CASSRGGTNQETQYF. The CDR3 coding sequence is TGTGCCAGCAGTCGGGGGGGAACGAATCAAGAGACCCAGTACTTC.

This sequence joins TRBV7-6 and TRBJ2-3, with a tentative D call TRBD1 (5 bases). This CDR3 is built from 14 residues. Germline CDR1 and CDR2: SGHVS and FNYEAQ. V lost 5 bases and J lost 0, with 9 bases in between. The CDR3 DNA reads as TGTGCCAGCAGCCTCAGGGTTAGCACAGATACGCAGTATTTT. This sequence encodes CASSLRVSTDTQYF.

The chain uses TRBV11-2 and TRBJ2-3; 11 nucleotides match TRBD2. V dropped 1 base and J dropped 0; count of bases not matched to a gene: 9. The CDR3 is made up of 19 amino acids. Germline loops: CDR1 SGHAT, CDR2 FQNNGV. CDR3 DNA: TGTGCCAGCAGCTTAGTGTCGGGAGGGACTAGCGGTAGCACAGATACGCAGTATTTT. Translated: CASSLVSGGTSGSTDTQYF. Full variable domain (outside the CDR3, taken from reference TRBV11-2 and TRBJ2-3): EAGVAQSPRYKIIEKRQSVAFWCNPISGHATLYWYQQILGQGPKLLIQFQNNGVVDDSQLPKDRFSAERLKGVDSTLKIQPAKLEDSAVYLCASSLVSGGTSGSTDTQYFGPGTRLTVL.

This clone was found once. V is TRBV7-9 and J is TRBJ2-1; weak D call: TRBD2 (6 bases). The CDR3 sequence is 16 residues long. Between the trimmed V and J ends, which lost 1 base and 8 bases, there was a span of 18 bases. From germline, CDR1 is SEHNR and CDR2 FQNEAQ (reference sequence). CDR3: CASSLVPVGGSDEQFF. The CDR3 region has the DNA TGTGCCAGCAGCTTAGTACCCGTTGGAGGGAGCGATGAGCAGTTCTTC.

The V and J genes are TRBV7-6 and TRBJ2-7; 12 bases map to TRBD2. The CDR3 is 14 amino acids. V trimming: 4 bases; J trimming: 6 bases; junction bases outside the gene matches: 4. The germline CDR1 and CDR2 sequences are SGHVS and FNYEAQ. The CDR3 is CASSSGLAGSEQYF. The CDR3 bases are TGTGCCAGCAGCTCCGGACTAGCGGGAAGCGAGCAGTACTTC. Using reference TRBV7-6 and TRBJ2-7 for the parts outside the CDR3, the full variable domain is GAGVSQSPRYKVTKRGQDVALRCDPISGHVSLYWYRQALGQGPEFLTYFNYEAQQDKSGLPNDRFSAERPEGSISTLTIQRTEQRDSAMYRCASSSGLAGSEQYFGPGTRLTVT.

This chain connects TRBV6-5 to TRBJ2-3; TRBD1 agrees at 8 bases. Germline lookup yields CDR1 MNHEY and CDR2 SVGAGI. J lost 1 base, V lost 4 bases, and 1 base had no gene match. CDR3 length equals 14 residues. The CDR3 region is CASSSTGGTDTQYF. CDR3 bases: TGTGCCAGCAGTTCGACAGGGGGCACAGATACGCAGTATTTT.

This chain links TRBV7-3 with TRBJ2-2; 7 bases fit TRBD1. The CDR3 extends over 17 amino acids. Germline trimming cut 5 bases from V and 2 bases from J; bases unmatched to any gene: 11. Looked up from germline, CDR1 is SGHTA and CDR2 is FQGTGA. The CDR3 region has the DNA TGTGCCAGCAGCGCCCAGACAGGGAGACAAAACACCGGGGAGCTGTTTTTT. This translates into CASSAQTGRQNTGELFF.

The gene calls are TRBV2 and TRBJ2-7, with D perhaps TRBD2 (6 bases). Per germline, CDR1 SNHLY and CDR2 FYNNEI. This CDR3 has 15 residues. Trimming pared 8 bases from V and 3 bases from J, leaving 20 bases between. Written as DNA, the CDR3 is TGTGCCAGCCGAACACCGGGACCGGGGGTCTACGAGCAGTACTTC. Translation: CASRTPGPGVYEQYF. Looking up the rest from reference TRBV2 and TRBJ2-7 gives the full variable domain: EPEVTQTPSHQVTQMGQEVILRCVPISNHLYFYWYRQILGQKVEFLVSFYNNEISEKSEIFDDQFSVERPDGSNFTLKIRSTKLEDSAMYFCASRTPGPGVYEQYFGPGTRLTVT.

The CDR3 loop reads CASSTSGGSGNTIYF. Here the CDR3 DNA reads TGTGCCAGCAGCACCTCAGGGGGCTCTGGAAACACCATATATTTT. V and J are TRBV5-4 and TRBJ1-3, with TRBD1 identical over 7 bases. Germline-derived CDR1 and CDR2 are SGHNT and YYREEE (reference sequence). Trimming at V came to 4 bases and at J to 0 bases, leaving 4 bases not matched to a gene. The CDR3 has 15 residues.

A few counts support this clone. The CDR3 nucleotides read TGTGCCAGCAGGACCGGGACAGGAGGGACTGAAGCTTTCTTT. This codes for CASRTGTGGTEAFF. The rearrangement joins TRBV6-4 to TRBJ1-1, with TRBD1 matching 8 bases. CDR3 length: 14 residues. The J segment lost 5 bases and the V segment lost 6 bases, leaving 8 bases of the junction unmatched. Germline V gives CDR1 MRHNA, CDR2 SNTAGT.

This chain links TRBV27 with TRBJ2-7; TRBD2 agrees at 13 bases. The CDR3 is made up of 17 amino acids. The J segment lost 7 bases and the V segment lost 3 bases, leaving 12 bases of the junction unmatched. Germline CDR1 reads MNHEY; CDR2 reads SMNVEV (reference sequence). This CDR3 is CASSLGTSGTVWGEQYF. CDR3 DNA: TGTGCCAGCAGTTTGGGGACTAGCGGGACCGTTTGGGGTGAGCAGTACTTC.

This clone occurred many times. The chain joins TRBV2 to TRBJ2-1; 10 nucleotides agree with TRBD1. The CDR3 spans 12 residues. J gave up 15 bases and V 6 bases, and 8 bases lay outside the gene matches. The germline gives CDR1 SNHLY, CDR2 FYNNEI. The chain's CDR3 is CASRVTGQGLFF. The CDR3 nucleotides are TGTGCCAGCAGGGTTACGGGACAGGGGTTGTTCTTC.

The chain links TRBV6-1 to TRBJ2-5, with a tentative D call TRBD2 (6 bases). Germline CDR1 and CDR2: MNHNS and SASEGT. The V end was cut by 5 bases, the J end by 1 base, with 8 bases between. The CDR3 consists of 13 residues. The chain's CDR3 is CASSRDFQETQYF. The CDR3 DNA reads as TGTGCCAGCAGTCGGGACTTCCAAGAGACCCAGTACTTC.